Listed here is a single TCR beta chain. The data are from a study of blood T cell repertoires in COVID-19. This CDR3 has 14 amino acids. Germline values: CDR1 SGHRS, CDR2 YFSETQ. V lost 3 bases and J lost 6; bases outside the gene matches: 7. Produced via immunoSEQ multiplex PCR; TCRdb's table is partial and in-frame only. The sample consists of about 210,000 clones, about 84% of them appearing once. The TCR sequence derives from a woman aged 80 or over with COVID-19, enrolled during active disease. This chain uses TRBV5-1 with TRBJ2-7; the match to TRBD2 covers 9 bases. What was sequenced was peripheral blood. The CDR3 region is CASSSGGRGAEQYF. CDR3 coding DNA: TGCGCCAGCAGCTCCGGCGGGAGGGGGGCCGAGCAGTACTTC. Filled out from reference TRBV5-1 and TRBJ2-7, the complete variable domain reads KAGVTQTPRYLIKTRGQQVTLSCSPISGHRSVSWYQQTPGQGLQFLFEYFSETQRNKGNFPGRFSGRQFSNSRSEMNVSTLELGDSALYLCASSSGGRGAEQYFGPGTRLTVT.